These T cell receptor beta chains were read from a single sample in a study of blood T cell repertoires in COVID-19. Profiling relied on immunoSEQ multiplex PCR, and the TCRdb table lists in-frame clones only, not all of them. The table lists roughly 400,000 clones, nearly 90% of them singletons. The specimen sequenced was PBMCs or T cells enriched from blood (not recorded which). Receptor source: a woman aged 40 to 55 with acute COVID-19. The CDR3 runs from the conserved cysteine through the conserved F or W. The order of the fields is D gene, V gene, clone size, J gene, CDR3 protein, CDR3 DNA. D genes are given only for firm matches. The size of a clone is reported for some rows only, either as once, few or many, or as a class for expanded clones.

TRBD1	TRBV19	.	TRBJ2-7	CASSKGQGYEQYF	TGTGCCAGTAGTAAGGGACAGGGCTACGAGCAGTACTTC
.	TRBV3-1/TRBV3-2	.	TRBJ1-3	CASSQGGGAGNTIYF	TGTGCCAGCAGCCAAGGAGGGGGAGCTGGAAACACCATATATTTT
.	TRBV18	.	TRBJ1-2	CASSPPGGRGYGYTF	TGTGCCAGCTCACCACCGGGGGGAAGGGGATATGGCTACACCTTC
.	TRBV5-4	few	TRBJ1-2	CASSKIGGATYGYTF	TGTGCCAGCAGCAAGATAGGGGGGGCAACATATGGCTACACCTTC
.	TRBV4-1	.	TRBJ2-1	CASSQVPGNTYNEQFF	TGCGCCAGCAGCCAAGTTCCGGGAAACACCTACAATGAGCAGTTCTTC
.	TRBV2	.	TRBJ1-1	CAREMRTEAFF	TGTGCCAGAGAAATGAGAACTGAAGCTTTCTTT
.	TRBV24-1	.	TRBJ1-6	CATSDAHKGTYNSPLHF	TGTGCCACCAGTGATGCTCACAAGGGGACCTATAATTCACCCCTCCACTTT
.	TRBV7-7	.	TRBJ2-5	CASSPTTGKQETQYF	TGTGCCAGCAGCCCTACGACAGGCAAACAAGAGACCCAGTACTTC
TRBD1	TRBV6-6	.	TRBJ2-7	CASSYGQGTYEQYF	TGTGCCAGCAGTTACGGACAGGGAACCTACGAGCAGTACTTC
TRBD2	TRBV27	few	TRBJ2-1	CASSLAGAYNEQFF	TGTGCCAGCAGTCTAGCGGGAGCCTACAATGAGCAGTTCTTC
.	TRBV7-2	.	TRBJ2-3	CASSLDQTGRGGTQYF	TGTGCCAGCAGCTTAGACCAAACGGGGAGAGGGGGTACGCAGTATTTT
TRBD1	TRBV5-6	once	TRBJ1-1	CASSPRDRGNTEAFF	TGTGCCAGCAGCCCGAGGGACAGGGGGAACACTGAAGCTTTCTTT
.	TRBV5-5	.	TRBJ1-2	CASSLVQGSNYGYTF	TGTGCCAGCAGCTTGGTGCAGGGGTCTAACTATGGCTACACCTTC
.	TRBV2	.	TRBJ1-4	CASEGRRSGKLFF	TGTGCCAGCGAAGGACGGAGGTCTGGAAAACTGTTTTTT
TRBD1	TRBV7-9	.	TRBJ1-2	CASSQSRGRGYTF	TGTGCCAGCAGCCAAAGCAGGGGGCGAGGCTACACCTTC
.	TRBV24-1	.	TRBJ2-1	CATSDPSWGQGTRNEQFF	TGTGCCACCAGTGACCCATCGTGGGGGCAGGGGACGAGGAATGAGCAGTTCTTC
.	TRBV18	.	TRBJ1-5	CASSPNYSNQPQHF	TGTGCCAGCTCACCAAATTATAGCAATCAGCCCCAGCATTTT
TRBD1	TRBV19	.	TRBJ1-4	CASARTPDRKNEKLFF	TGTGCCAGTGCAAGAACTCCGGACAGGAAGAATGAAAAACTGTTTTTT
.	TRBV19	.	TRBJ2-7	CASSPRDLTYEQYF	TGTGCCAGTAGTCCCCGGGACTTGACCTACGAGCAGTACTTC
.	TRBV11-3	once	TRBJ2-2	CASSLESPQVINGELFF	TGTGCCAGCAGCTTAGAATCCCCCCAGGTTATAAACGGGGAGCTGTTTTTT
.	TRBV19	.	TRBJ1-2	CASSETRGYTF	TGTGCCAGTAGTGAGACACGTGGCTACACCTTC
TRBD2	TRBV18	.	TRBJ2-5	CASSAAPSGGLQETQYF	TGTGCCAGCTCAGCAGCCCCCAGCGGGGGACTCCAAGAGACCCAGTACTTC
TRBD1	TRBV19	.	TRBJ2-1	CASSIPQSTGNNEQFF	TGTGCCAGTAGTATACCTCAGTCGACAGGGAACAATGAGCAGTTCTTC
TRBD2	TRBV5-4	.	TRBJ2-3	CASSLGSLAGASDTQYF	TGTGCCAGCAGCTTGGGTTCGCTAGCGGGGGCGTCAGATACGCAGTATTTT
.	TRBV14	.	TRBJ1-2	CASSQHRILNYGYTF	TGTGCCAGCAGCCAACACAGGATCCTCAACTATGGCTACACCTTC
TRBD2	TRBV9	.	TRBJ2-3	CASSSQGLAATDTQYF	TGTGCCAGCAGCTCCCAAGGACTAGCGGCCACAGATACGCAGTATTTT
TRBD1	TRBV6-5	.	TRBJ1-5	CASDKGAEGNQPQHF	TGTGCCAGCGATAAGGGGGCGGAGGGCAATCAGCCCCAGCATTTT
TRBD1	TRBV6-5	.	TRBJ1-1	CASSWDRANTEAFF	TGTGCCAGCAGTTGGGACAGGGCGAACACTGAAGCTTTCTTT
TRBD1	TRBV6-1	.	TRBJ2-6	CASSGNGQGFSGANVLTF	TGTGCCAGCAGTGGAAACGGACAGGGTTTCTCTGGGGCCAACGTCCTGACTTTC
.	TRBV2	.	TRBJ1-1	CASSVPGSYEAFF	TGTGCCAGCAGTGTACCAGGAAGTTATGAAGCTTTCTTT
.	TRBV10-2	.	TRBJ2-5	CASSESDYSETQYF	TGCGCCAGCAGTGAGTCGGACTATTCGGAGACCCAGTACTTC
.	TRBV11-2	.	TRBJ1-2	CASSLVRGSYGYTF	TGTGCCAGCAGCTTAGTACGGGGAAGCTATGGCTACACCTTC
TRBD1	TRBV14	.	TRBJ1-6	CASSPQGIISPLHF	TGTGCCAGCAGCCCACAGGGGATTATTTCACCCCTCCACTTT
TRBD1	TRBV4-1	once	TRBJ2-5	CASSKPGGVYQETQYF	TGCGCCAGCAGCAAGCCAGGGGGAGTGTACCAAGAGACCCAGTACTTC
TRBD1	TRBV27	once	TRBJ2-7	CASTPLADRGRGQYF	TGTGCCAGCACTCCGCTCGCCGACAGGGGGCGAGGGCAGTACTTC
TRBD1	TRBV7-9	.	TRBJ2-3	CASSRPGTGSLDTQYF	TGTGCCAGCAGCCGACCCGGGACAGGGAGTCTAGATACGCAGTATTTT
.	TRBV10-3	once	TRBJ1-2	CAISESRAVGVYGYTF	TGTGCCATCAGTGAGTCTAGGGCGGTGGGAGTCTATGGCTACACCTTC
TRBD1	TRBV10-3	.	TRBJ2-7	CAISEPGQGSHEQYF	TGTGCCATCAGTGAGCCGGGACAGGGTAGCCACGAGCAGTACTTC
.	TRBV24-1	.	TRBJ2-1	CATSSGYNEQFF	TGTGCCACCAGTTCGGGTTACAATGAGCAGTTCTTC
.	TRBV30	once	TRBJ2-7	CAWSKENEQYF	TGTGCCTGGAGTAAAGAGAACGAGCAGTACTTC
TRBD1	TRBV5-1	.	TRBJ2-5	CASSEGQGAGETQYF	TGCGCCAGCAGCGAGGGACAGGGGGCTGGAGAGACCCAGTACTTC
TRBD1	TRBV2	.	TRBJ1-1	CASNWGTGFNTEAFF	TGTGCCAGCAATTGGGGGACAGGTTTTAACACTGAAGCTTTCTTT
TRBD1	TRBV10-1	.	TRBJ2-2	CASSGGQGNTGELFF	TGCGCCAGCTCCGGGGGACAGGGAAACACCGGGGAGCTGTTTTTT
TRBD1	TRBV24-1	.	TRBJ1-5	CATSDSGTGHNQPQHF	TGTGCCACCAGTGATTCCGGGACAGGTCACAATCAGCCCCAGCATTTT
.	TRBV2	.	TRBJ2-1	CASSRTGGHEQFF	TGTGCCAGCAGCAGGACTGGAGGACATGAGCAGTTCTTC
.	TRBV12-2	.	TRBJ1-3	CASRLEGRVPGNTIYF	TGTGCAAGTCGCTTAGAGGGGCGAGTACCTGGAAACACCATATATTTT
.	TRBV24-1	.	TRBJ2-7	CATSDFSSYEQYF	TGTGCCACCAGTGACTTTAGCTCCTACGAGCAGTACTTC
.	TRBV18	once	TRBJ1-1	CASSPAGDTEAFF	TGTGCCAGCTCACCGGCGGGCGACACTGAAGCTTTCTTT
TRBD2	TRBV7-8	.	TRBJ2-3	CASSLVLAGPRTQYF	TGTGCCAGCAGCTTAGTATTAGCGGGGCCTCGTACGCAGTATTTT
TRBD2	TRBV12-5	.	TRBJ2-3	CASGLVIQRGTDTQYF	TGTGCTAGTGGTTTGGTAATCCAGCGGGGGACAGATACGCAGTATTTT